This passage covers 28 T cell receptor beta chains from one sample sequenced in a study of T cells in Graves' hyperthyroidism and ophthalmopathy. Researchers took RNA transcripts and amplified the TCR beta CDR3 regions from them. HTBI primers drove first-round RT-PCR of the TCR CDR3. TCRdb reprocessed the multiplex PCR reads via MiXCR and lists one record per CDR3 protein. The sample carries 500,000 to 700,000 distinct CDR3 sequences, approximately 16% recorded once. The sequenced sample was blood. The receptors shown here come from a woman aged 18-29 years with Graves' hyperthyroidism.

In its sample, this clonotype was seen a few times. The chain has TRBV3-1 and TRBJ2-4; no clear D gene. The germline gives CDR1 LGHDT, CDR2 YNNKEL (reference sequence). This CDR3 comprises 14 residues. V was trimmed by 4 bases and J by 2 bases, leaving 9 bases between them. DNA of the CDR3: TGTGCCAGCAGCCCCCCCGATACCAAAAACATTCAGTACTTC. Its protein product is CASSPPDTKNIQYF.

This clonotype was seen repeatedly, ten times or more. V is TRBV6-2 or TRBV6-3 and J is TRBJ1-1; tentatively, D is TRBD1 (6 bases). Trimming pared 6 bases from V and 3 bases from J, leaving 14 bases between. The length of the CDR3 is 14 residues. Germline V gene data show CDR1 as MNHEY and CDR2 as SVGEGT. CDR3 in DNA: TGTGCCAGCAGCCCACAGGGTGCCTACACTGAAGCTTTCTTT. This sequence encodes CASSPQGAYTEAFF.

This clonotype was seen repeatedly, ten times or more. CDR3 coding DNA: TGTGCCAGCAGCTTAGGGGGACAGGCCGGGGGGACCTTC. This translates into CASSLGGQAGGTF. The chain is built from TRBV7-2 and TRBJ1-2; the match to TRBD1 covers 8 bases. Trimming cost V 1 base and J 14 bases; bases outside gene matches: 9. The CDR3 totals 13 residues. The V gene's germline CDR1 is SGHTA and CDR2 FQGNSA.

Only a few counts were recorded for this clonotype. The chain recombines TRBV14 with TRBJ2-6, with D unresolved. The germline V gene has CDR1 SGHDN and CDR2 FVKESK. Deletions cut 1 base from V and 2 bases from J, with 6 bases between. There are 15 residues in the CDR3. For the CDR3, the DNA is TGTGCCAGCAGCCAAGCGAGTACTGGGGCCAACGTCCTGACTTTC. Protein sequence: CASSQASTGANVLTF.

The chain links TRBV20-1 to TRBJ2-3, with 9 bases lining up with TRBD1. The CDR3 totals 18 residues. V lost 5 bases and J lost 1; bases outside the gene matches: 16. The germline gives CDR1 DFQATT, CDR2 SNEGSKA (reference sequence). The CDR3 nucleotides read TGCAGTGCTGCTCTAGAGGGGGGGGGGACAGGGCGCACAGATACGCAGTATTTT. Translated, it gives CSAALEGGGTGRTDTQYF.

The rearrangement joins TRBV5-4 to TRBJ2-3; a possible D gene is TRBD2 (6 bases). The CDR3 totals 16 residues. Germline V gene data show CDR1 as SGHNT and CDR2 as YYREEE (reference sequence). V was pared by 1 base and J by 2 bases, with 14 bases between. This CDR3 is CASSLYGSITTDTQYF. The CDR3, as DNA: TGTGCCAGCAGCTTGTACGGGAGCATTACCACAGATACGCAGTATTTT.

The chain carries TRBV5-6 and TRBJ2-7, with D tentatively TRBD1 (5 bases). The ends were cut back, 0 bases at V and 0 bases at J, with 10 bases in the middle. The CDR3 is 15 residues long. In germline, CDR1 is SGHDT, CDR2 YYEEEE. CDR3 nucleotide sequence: TGTGCCAGCAGCTTGGAGGGGCGGAGCTCCTACGAGCAGTACTTC. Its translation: CASSLEGRSSYEQYF.

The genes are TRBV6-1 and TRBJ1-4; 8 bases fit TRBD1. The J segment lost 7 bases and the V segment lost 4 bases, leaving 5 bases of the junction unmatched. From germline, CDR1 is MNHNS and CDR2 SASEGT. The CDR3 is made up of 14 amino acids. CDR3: CASSVQGGGEKLFF. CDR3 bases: TGTGCCAGCAGTGTACAGGGGGGGGGTGAAAAACTGTTTTTT.

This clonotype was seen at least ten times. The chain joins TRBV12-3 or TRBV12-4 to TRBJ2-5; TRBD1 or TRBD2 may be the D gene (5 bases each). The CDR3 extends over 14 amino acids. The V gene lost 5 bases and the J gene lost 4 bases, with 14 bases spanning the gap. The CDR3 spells CASSLLGDPETQYF. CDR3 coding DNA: TGTGCCAGCAGTCTACTGGGGGACCCAGAGACCCAGTACTTC.

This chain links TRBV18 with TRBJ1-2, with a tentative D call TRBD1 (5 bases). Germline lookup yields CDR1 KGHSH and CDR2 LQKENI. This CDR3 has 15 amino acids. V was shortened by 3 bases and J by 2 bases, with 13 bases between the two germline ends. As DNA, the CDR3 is TGTGCCAGCTCACCGCCGACAGTAGACAACTATGGCTACACCTTC. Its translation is CASSPPTVDNYGYTF.

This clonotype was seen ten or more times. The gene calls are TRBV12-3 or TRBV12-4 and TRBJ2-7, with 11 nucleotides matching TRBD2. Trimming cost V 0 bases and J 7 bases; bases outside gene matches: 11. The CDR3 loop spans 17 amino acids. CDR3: CASSLALNELAGEEQYF. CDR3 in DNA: TGTGCCAGCAGTTTAGCGCTTAATGAACTAGCGGGAGAAGAGCAGTACTTC.

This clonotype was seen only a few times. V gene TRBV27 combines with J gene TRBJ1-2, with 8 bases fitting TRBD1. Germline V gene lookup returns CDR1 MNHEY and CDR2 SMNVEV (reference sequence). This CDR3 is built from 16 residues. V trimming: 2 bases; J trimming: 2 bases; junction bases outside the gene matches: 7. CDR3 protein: CASSLRPTGGNYGYTF. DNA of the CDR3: TGTGCCAGCAGTTTACGCCCCACAGGGGGGAACTATGGCTACACCTTC.

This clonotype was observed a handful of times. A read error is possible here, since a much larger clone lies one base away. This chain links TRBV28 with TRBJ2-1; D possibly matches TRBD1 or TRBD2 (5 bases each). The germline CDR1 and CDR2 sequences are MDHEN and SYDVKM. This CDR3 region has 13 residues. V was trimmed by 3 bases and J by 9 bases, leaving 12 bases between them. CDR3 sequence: CASSLPGTGEQFF. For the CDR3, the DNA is TGTGCCAGCAGTTTGCCCGGGACGGGTGAGCAGTTCTTC.

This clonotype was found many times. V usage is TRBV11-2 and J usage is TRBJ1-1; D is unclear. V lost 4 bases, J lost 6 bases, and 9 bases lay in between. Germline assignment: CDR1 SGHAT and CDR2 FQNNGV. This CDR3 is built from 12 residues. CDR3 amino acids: CASSSHRPEAFF. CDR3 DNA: TGTGCCAGCAGCTCGCATAGGCCTGAAGCTTTCTTT.

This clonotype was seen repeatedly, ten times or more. The CDR3 region is CASSLAGLASGWKNIQYF. DNA for the CDR3: TGTGCCAGCAGCTTAGCTGGTCTGGCTAGCGGGTGGAAAAACATTCAGTACTTC. The genes are TRBV7-8 and TRBJ2-4; 8 nucleotides agree with TRBD2. Germline loops: CDR1 SGHVS, CDR2 FQNEAQ. This CDR3 spans 18 amino acids. The trim removed 0 bases at V and 4 bases at J, leaving 11 bases unmatched.

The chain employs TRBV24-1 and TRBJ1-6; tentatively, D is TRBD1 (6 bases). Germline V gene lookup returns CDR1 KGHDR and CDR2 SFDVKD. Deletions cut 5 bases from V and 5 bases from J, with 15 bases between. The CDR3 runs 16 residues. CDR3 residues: CATSVWGRGNNSPLHF. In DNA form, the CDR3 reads TGTGCCACCAGTGTCTGGGGGCGCGGTAATAATTCACCCCTCCACTTT.

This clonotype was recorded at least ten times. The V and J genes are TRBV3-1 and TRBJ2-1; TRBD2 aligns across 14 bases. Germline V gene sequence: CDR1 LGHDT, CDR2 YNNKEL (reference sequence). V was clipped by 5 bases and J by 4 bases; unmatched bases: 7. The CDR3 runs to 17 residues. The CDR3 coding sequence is TGTGCCAGCAGCGGCGGGACTAGCGGGAGCGTTTACAATGAGCAGTTCTTC. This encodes CASSGGTSGSVYNEQFF.

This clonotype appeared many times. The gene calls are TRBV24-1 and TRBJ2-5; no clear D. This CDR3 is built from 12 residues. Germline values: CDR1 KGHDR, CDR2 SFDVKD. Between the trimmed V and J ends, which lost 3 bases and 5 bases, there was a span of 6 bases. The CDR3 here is CATSDQVETQYF. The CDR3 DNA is TGTGCCACCAGTGATCAGGTTGAGACCCAGTACTTC.

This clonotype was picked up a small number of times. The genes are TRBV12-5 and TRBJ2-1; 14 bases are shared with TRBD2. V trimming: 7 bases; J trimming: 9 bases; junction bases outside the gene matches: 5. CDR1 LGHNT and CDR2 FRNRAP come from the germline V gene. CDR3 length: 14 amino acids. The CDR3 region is CASARTSGRTEQFF. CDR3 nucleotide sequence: TGTGCTAGTGCCAGGACTAGCGGGAGGACTGAGCAGTTCTTC.

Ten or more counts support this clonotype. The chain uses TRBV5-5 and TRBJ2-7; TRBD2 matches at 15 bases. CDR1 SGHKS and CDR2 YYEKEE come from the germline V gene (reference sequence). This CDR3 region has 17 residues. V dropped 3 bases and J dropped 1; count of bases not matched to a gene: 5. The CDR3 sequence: CASSSGTSGRISYEQYF. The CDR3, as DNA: TGTGCCAGCAGCTCCGGGACTAGCGGGAGGATATCCTACGAGCAGTACTTC. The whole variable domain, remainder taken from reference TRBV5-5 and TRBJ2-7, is DAGVTQSPTHLIKTRGQQVTLRCSPISGHKSVSWYQQVLGQGPQFIFQYYEKEERGRGNFPDRFSARQFPNYSSELNVNALLLGDSALYLCASSSGTSGRISYEQYFGPGTRLTVT.

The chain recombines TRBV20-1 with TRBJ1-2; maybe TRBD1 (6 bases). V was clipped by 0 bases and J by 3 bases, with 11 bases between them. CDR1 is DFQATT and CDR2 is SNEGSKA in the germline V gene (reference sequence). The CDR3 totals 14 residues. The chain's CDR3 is CSARDGGLYYGYTF. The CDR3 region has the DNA TGCAGTGCTAGAGATGGGGGGCTTTACTATGGCTACACCTTC.

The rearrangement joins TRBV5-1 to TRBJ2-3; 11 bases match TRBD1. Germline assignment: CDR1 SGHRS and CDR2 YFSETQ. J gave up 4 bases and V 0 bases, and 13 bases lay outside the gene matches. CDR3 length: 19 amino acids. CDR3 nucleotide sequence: TGCGCCAGCAGCTTGGCAACCTCTAGCGCGGACAGGGGGCCAGATACGCAGTATTTT. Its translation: CASSLATSSADRGPDTQYF. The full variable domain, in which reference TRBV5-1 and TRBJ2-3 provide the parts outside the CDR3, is KAGVTQTPRYLIKTRGQQVTLSCSPISGHRSVSWYQQTPGQGLQFLFEYFSETQRNKGNFPGRFSGRQFSNSRSEMNVSTLELGDSALYLCASSLATSSADRGPDTQYFGPGTRLTVL.

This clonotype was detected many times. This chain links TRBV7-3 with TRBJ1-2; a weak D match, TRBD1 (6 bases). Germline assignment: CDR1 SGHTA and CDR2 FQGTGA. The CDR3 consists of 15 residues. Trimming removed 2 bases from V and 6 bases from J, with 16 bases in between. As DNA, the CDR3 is TGTGCCAGCAGCTTATCCGCAGGGGCGCGAGATGGCTACACCTTC. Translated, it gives CASSLSAGARDGYTF.

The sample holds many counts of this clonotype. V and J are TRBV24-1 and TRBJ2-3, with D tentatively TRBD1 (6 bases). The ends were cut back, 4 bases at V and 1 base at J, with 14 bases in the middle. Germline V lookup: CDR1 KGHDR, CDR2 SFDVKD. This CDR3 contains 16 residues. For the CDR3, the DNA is TGTGCCACCAGTGACCGGATTCGGACAGGCACAGATACGCAGTATTTT. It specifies CATSDRIRTGTDTQYF.

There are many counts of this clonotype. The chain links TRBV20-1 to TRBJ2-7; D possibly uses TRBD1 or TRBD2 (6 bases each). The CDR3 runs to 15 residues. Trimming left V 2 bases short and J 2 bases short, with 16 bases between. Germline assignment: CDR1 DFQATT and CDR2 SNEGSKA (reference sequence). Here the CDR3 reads CSARSGGYSPYEQYF. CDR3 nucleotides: TGCAGTGCTAGATCCGGGGGCTACTCTCCCTACGAGCAGTACTTC.

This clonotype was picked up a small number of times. As DNA, the CDR3 is TGTGCCAGCAGTTCTAACCCGGGTCTAGCCAAAAACATTCAGTACTTC. Amino acid sequence: CASSSNPGLAKNIQYF. J is TRBJ2-4 and V is TRBV7-2; D not resolved. The CDR3 spans 16 residues. Germline V gene sequence: CDR1 SGHTA, CDR2 FQGNSA. V was shortened by 6 bases and J by 0 bases, with 15 bases between the two germline ends.

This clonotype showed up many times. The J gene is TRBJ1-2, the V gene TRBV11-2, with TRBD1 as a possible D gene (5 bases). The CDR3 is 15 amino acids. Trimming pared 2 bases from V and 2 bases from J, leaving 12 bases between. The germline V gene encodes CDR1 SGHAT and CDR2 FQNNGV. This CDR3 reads CASSLRQNTNYGYTF. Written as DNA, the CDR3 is TGTGCCAGCAGCTTACGACAGAACACAAACTATGGCTACACCTTC.

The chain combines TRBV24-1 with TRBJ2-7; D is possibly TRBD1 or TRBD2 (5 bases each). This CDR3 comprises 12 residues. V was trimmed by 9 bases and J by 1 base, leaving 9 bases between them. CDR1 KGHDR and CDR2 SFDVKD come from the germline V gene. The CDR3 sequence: CATRGESYEQYF. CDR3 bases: TGTGCCACCCGAGGGGAATCCTACGAGCAGTACTTC.